The clone carrying this T cell receptor beta chain was picked up one time. The sample is drawn from a study of shared clonotypes between healthy human individuals. Germline assignment: CDR1 MDHEN and CDR2 SYDVKM. This CDR3 spans 16 amino acids. V dropped 6 bases and J dropped 5 bases, with 22 bases sitting between them. For every subset, genomic DNA was evenly distributed across several immunoSEQ plates. Here immunoSEQ multiplex PCR was the method, and the copy in TCRdb shows in-frame clones only, minus some. The sample yields 600,000 to 800,000 clones, roughly 72% seen once. Material: memory CD4+ T cells sorted from blood. Noted subset: CD45RA-negative fraction. This chain connects TRBV28 to TRBJ2-5, with D perhaps being TRBD1 or TRBD2 (5 bases each). The TCR comes from a woman under 40 in good health. The CDR3 DNA is TGTGCCAGCAGCAACCCTCGGGACCCCAGGGTGGAGACCCAGTACTTC. It specifies CASSNPRDPRVETQYF.